Detailed here is one T cell receptor beta chain. Its cognate antigen is unknown. In germline, CDR1 is SGHNT, CDR2 YYREEE (reference sequence). CDR3 length: 13 amino acids. V trimming: 4 bases; J trimming: 10 bases; junction bases outside the gene matches: 9. Using immunoSEQ multiplex PCR, the repertoire was profiled, and TCRdb retains in-frame clones only, with some absent. This sample carries around 110,000 clones, around 92% of them seen once, and the ten largest clones take 8.5% to 10%. Second-dose recipients at about 4 or about 12 weeks were treated as one pooled group. The data are from a study of T cell responses to AZD1222 COVID-19 vaccine. General study results and limits: Possibly, clonal diversity was underestimated; donors were largely white British and included more females. No repertoire was sampled before or during the peak T cell response, only after it.

Sequences were derived from peripheral blood, sampled 28 days after the second AZD1222 dose. The chain is built from TRBV5-4 and TRBJ1-1; 8 bases map to TRBD1. This clonotype originated in an adult who received the AZD1222 COVID-19 vaccine. The CDR3 here is CASSLPQGAGAFF. CDR3 nucleotides: TGTGCCAGCAGCCTACCTCAGGGGGCGGGAGCTTTCTTT. Looking up the rest from reference TRBV5-4 and TRBJ1-1 gives the full variable domain: ETGVTQSPTHLIKTRGQQVTLRCSSQSGHNTVSWYQQALGQGPQFIFQYYREEENGRGNFPPRFSGLQFPNYSSELNVNALELDDSALYLCASSLPQGAGAFFGQGTRLTVV.